This T cell receptor (beta chain) was captured in a study of blood T cell repertoires in COVID-19. The wider study: PBMCs, B-cell-depleted T cells, or T cells provided the cDNA or gDNA that made up the material.

In the original analysis: Counts of nucleated cells, estimated from reference gene primer amplification, were obtained. The table came from immunoSEQ multiplex PCR; TCRdb's copy has only in-frame clones and leaves some out. V, J and clone size are those of that table, while D and trimming were read from the DNA. The data show over 150,000 clones, around nine tenths seen once. Seattle enrolled patients during active infection and tracked them longitudinally. The TCR sequence derives from a woman in her seventies with COVID-19, enrolled during active disease. Sequenced: peripheral blood.

CDR3 nucleotides: TGCGCCAGCAGCTTGTTCGGGACTAGTTACAATGAGCAGTTCTTC. The encoded protein is CASSLFGTSYNEQFF. This sequence joins TRBV5-1 and TRBJ2-1, with 8 nucleotides matching TRBD2. This CDR3 has 15 amino acids. CDR1 is SGHRS and CDR2 is YFSETQ in the germline V gene. V trimming: 1 base; J trimming: 4 bases; junction bases outside the gene matches: 4.